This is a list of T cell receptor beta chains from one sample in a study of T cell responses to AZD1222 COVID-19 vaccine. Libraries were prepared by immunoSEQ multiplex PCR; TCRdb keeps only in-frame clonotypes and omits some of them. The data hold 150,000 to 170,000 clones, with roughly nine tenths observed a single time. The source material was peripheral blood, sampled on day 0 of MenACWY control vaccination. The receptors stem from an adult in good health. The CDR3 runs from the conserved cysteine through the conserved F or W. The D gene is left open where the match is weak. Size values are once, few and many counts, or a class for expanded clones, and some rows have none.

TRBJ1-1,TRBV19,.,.,TGTGCCAGTAGTTGGAGGGCTAGCAGGAACACTGAAGCTTTCTTT,CASSWRASRNTEAFF
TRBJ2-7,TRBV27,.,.,TGTGCCAGCAGTTTATCGAAGCCGGAGGACGACACCAAGAGAAACTACGAGCAGTACTTC,CASSLSKPEDDTKRNYEQYF
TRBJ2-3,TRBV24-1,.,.,TGTGCCACCAGTGATTCTTGGACAGATACGCAGTATTTT,CATSDSWTDTQYF
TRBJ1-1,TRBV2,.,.,TGTGCCAGCAGTCCGGCTGGTGAAGCTTTCTTT,CASSPAGEAFF
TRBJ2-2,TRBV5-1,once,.,TGCGCCAGCAGCTTCGGAGAATCATCCGGGGAGCTGTTTTTT,CASSFGESSGELFF
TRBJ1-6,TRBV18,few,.,TGTGCCAGCTCACGACAGGAGCCCTTAAGATCCTATAATTCACCCCTCCACTTT,CASSRQEPLRSYNSPLHF
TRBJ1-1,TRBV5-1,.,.,TGCGCCAGCAGCGCGGGGACGGGGAACACTGAAGCTTTCTTT,CASSAGTGNTEAFF
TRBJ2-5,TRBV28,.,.,TGTGCCAGCACTCTTGGGGGGAGTCTAGAGACCCAGTACTTC,CASTLGGSLETQYF
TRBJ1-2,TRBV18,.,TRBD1,TGTGCCAGCTCACCCGGACAGGGGGCCGGGTATGGCTACACCTTC,CASSPGQGAGYGYTF
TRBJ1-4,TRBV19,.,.,TGTGCCAGTAGTGTCGGTGAAAAACTGTTTTTT,CASSVGEKLFF
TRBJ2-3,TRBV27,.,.,TGTGCCAGCAGTTTGACTAGGGGCACAGATACGCAGTATTTT,CASSLTRGTDTQYF
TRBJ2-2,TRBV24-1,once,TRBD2,TGTGCCACCAGTGACCGGACTAGTGGTTTGGCCGGGGAGCTGTTTTTT,CATSDRTSGLAGELFF
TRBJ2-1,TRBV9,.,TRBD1,TGTGCCAGCAGCGCCCTTACTAACAGGGGATACAATGAGCAGTTCTTC,CASSALTNRGYNEQFF
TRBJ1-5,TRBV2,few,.,TGTGCCAGCACCCCACAGGGAGGACAGCCCCAGCATTTT,CASTPQGGQPQHF
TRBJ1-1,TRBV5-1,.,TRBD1,TGCGCCAGCAGCCGATCGGGACAGGAGATTTTCTTCAACACTGAAGCTTTCTTT,CASSRSGQEIFFNTEAFF
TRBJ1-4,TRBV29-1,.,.,TGCAGCGTCAGCACCGGGGCCTATAATGAAAAACTGTTTTTT,CSVSTGAYNEKLFF
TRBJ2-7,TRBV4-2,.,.,TGTGCCAGCAGCCAAGATCGACTAGTCTTC,CASSQDRLVF
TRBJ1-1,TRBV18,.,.,TGTGCCAGCTCACCAAGGAATCTGGGGAACACTGAAGCTTTCTTT,CASSPRNLGNTEAFF
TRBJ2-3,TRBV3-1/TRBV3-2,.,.,TGTGCCAGCAGCTCAGCGGGCAGGAGCACAGATACGCAGTATTTT,CASSSAGRSTDTQYF
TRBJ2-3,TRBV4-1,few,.,TGCGCCAGCAGCCAGGAGGGGTTTTCTGCGCAGTATTTT,CASSQEGFSAQYF